The TCR beta chain described here comes from a study of shared clonotypes between healthy human individuals. For the study at large: A donor's plate count was three for CD4 naive and three for CD4 memory; CD8 naive had two and CD8 memory one.

This clone occurred once. Naive CD8 cells, CD45RO-negative and positively selected for CCR7, excluded terminally differentiated effector memory CD45RA+ cells. Caucasian adults residing in Nashville, Tennessee made up all the donors. Assay used: immunoSEQ multiplex PCR; TCRdb lists only in-frame clones, some missing. The sample includes hundreds of thousands of clones, under 95% seen only once; the top ten take approximately 24%. V lost 5 bases to trimming and J lost 7 bases, with 20 bases between them. The CDR3 runs 15 residues. CDR1 is LNHDA and CDR2 is SQIVND in the germline V gene (reference sequence).

Sequencing used naive CD8+ T cells sorted from blood. This sequence originates from a man aged 25-45 years in good health. The chain has TRBV19 and TRBJ2-5; tentatively, D is TRBD1 or TRBD2 (5 bases each). CDR3 DNA sequence: TGTGCCAGTAGTTTTCCCGGGGACGGTTTGTTGACCCAGTACTTC. Its protein is CASSFPGDGLLTQYF.